These T cell receptor beta chains were read from a single sample in a study of metastatic and nonmetastatic thyroid tumors. TCRdb re-analyzed the PCR reads using MiXCR. The profile shows about 38,000 clones, around 27% of them singletons. Sequencing was carried out using blood. All receptors come from a male donor with papillary thyroid cancer or a benign thyroid nodule (not recorded which). Some clones in this sample may be carry-over from other donors' samples. The CDR3 runs from the conserved cysteine through the conserved F or W. Each record gives: J gene, V gene, clone size, D gene, CDR3 DNA, CDR3 protein. D genes are given only for firm matches. Clone size is stated in some rows and not others, as once, few, many or a class when expanded.

TRBJ2-5 | TRBV13 | . | . | TGTGCCAGCAGCTTCGGTGGGGCGGGATTCCAAGAGACCCAGTACTTC | CASSFGGAGFQETQYF
TRBJ2-7 | TRBV2 | . | TRBD2 | TGTGCCAGCACGACTAGCGGGAGGGCCGAAGAGCAGTACTTC | CASTTSGRAEEQYF
TRBJ2-7 | TRBV30 | . | TRBD1 | TGTGCCTGGAGTGTGTCCGGGACAGCGTACGAGCAGTACTTC | CAWSVSGTAYEQYF
TRBJ2-5 | TRBV20-1 | . | TRBD2 | TGCAGTGCGTTGGGACTAGCGGACACCCAAGAGACCCAGTACTTC | CSALGLADTQETQYF
TRBJ2-2 | TRBV6-1 | few | TRBD2 | TGTGCCAGCAGCAATGGACTAGCGGGACGCCGGGAGCTGTTTTTT | CASSNGLAGRRELFF
TRBJ2-4 | TRBV20-1 | many | . | TGCAGTGCTAGAGATCGAAGGTCGGGGGCCAAAAACATTCAGTACTTC | CSARDRRSGAKNIQYF
TRBJ1-1 | TRBV28 | few | TRBD1 | TGTGCCAGCAGTTCCGCAGGGGGCCTAGCTTTCTTT | CASSSAGGLAFF
TRBJ1-2 | TRBV28 | few | . | TGTGCCAGCAGTTCCTATGTTTCCGCACCCTATGGCTACACCTTC | CASSSYVSAPYGYTF
TRBJ2-5 | TRBV4-1 | once | . | TGCGCCAGCAGCCAAGGATATGAAGGGCGCCAAGAGACCCAGTACTTC | CASSQGYEGRQETQYF
TRBJ2-7 | TRBV7-3 | . | TRBD1 | TGTGCCAGCAGCGAAACGGGACAGGGACACGAGCAGTACTTC | CASSETGQGHEQYF
TRBJ2-1 | TRBV6-4 | . | . | TGTGCCAGCAGTGACGCCTACTACAATGAGCAGTTCTTC | CASSDAYYNEQFF
TRBJ2-1 | TRBV19 | many | . | TGTGCCAGTAGTGCGACCTTTTCTGGCAATGAGCAGTTCTTC | CASSATFSGNEQFF
TRBJ2-1 | TRBV6-2/TRBV6-3 | . | TRBD2 | TGTGCCAGCATGCAAGCGGGGGGGTACAATGAGCAGTTCTTC | CASMQAGGYNEQFF
TRBJ2-7 | TRBV28 | many | TRBD2 | TGTGCCAGCGGCCTCAGCGGGAGGGCCTCCTACGAGCAGTACTTC | CASGLSGRASYEQYF
TRBJ2-1 | TRBV15 | few | . | TGTGCCACCAGCATTACACACAATGAGCAGTTCTTC | CATSITHNEQFF
TRBJ2-1 | TRBV29-1 | many | TRBD2 | TGCAGCGTTGGAAAAGGGACTAGCGGAAACAATGAGCAGTTCTTC | CSVGKGTSGNNEQFF
TRBJ2-7 | TRBV20-1 | few | TRBD1 | TGCAGTGCTAGACCATGGACAGGGGTGAACGAGCAGTACTTC | CSARPWTGVNEQYF
TRBJ1-2 | TRBV30 | . | TRBD1 | TGTGCCGCCCGACAGGGCTACTATGGCTACACCTTC | CAARQGYYGYTF
TRBJ2-1 | TRBV6-5 | many | TRBD1 | TGTGCCAGCAGTTACTCTCTGGGGACAGGGAGCAATGAGCAGTTCTTC | CASSYSLGTGSNEQFF
TRBJ1-2 | TRBV6-1 | medium-sized | . | TGTGCCAGCAGGGGGGCCCAGGCCTGGCGTGGCTACACCTTC | CASRGAQAWRGYTF
TRBJ1-2 | TRBV18 | few | . | TGTGCCAGCTCACCCCTTCGGGGTGAAGCTAACTATGGCTACACCTTC | CASSPLRGEANYGYTF
TRBJ2-7 | TRBV3-1 | . | . | TGTGCCAGCAGCCTACAATACGAGCAGTACTTC | CASSLQYEQYF
TRBJ2-5 | TRBV29-1 | many | . | TGCAGCGTTGAAGAAGAGACCCTTGGGGGGACCCAGTACTTC | CSVEEETLGGTQYF
TRBJ2-1 | TRBV6-4 | medium-sized | TRBD2 | TGTGCCAGCAGTGACTCGAGCGGGAGTTACAATGAGCAGTTCTTC | CASSDSSGSYNEQFF
TRBJ1-3 | TRBV9 | many | . | TGTGCCAGCAGCTCCCCCCCGGGGGCTGGCGGAAACACCATATATTTT | CASSSPPGAGGNTIYF
TRBJ2-5 | TRBV30 | few | . | TGTGCCTGGAGTCCCTACGGAAGGCACGATGAGACCCAGTACTTC | CAWSPYGRHDETQYF
TRBJ2-1 | TRBV3-1 | many | . | TGTGCCAGCAGCCGCGCATCCCGCTCCTACAATGAGCAGTTCTTC | CASSRASRSYNEQFF
TRBJ2-7 | TRBV19 | few | TRBD1 | TGTGCCAGTAGTACCTGGACAGGGGATTCCTACGAGCAGTACTTC | CASSTWTGDSYEQYF
TRBJ2-6 | TRBV6-6 | few | . | TGTGCCAGCAGTCCCTCTACAGACTCTGGGGCCAACGTCCTGACTTTC | CASSPSTDSGANVLTF
TRBJ1-2 | TRBV28 | few | TRBD1 | TGTGCCAGCAGCCTTACAGGGGGCCCTGGCTACACCTTC | CASSLTGGPGYTF
TRBJ2-7 | TRBV5-1 | . | TRBD2 | TGCGCCAGCAGCTTGGGCGGGAGCCACTCCTACGAGCAGTACTTC | CASSLGGSHSYEQYF
TRBJ2-7 | TRBV10-2 | few | . | TGCGCCAGCAGGCCGGGACTCCAGTCGTGGCAGTACTTC | CASRPGLQSWQYF
TRBJ2-1 | TRBV6-1 | . | . | TGTGCCAGCATGGGCACGAGCTCCTACAATGAGCAGTTCTTC | CASMGTSSYNEQFF
TRBJ2-7 | TRBV5-1 | large | TRBD2 | TGCGCCAGCAGCTTAGGACTAGCGGGATCCCCGGGTTGGGCGGAGCAGTACTTC | CASSLGLAGSPGWAEQYF
TRBJ2-3 | TRBV6-1 | . | TRBD2 | TGTGCCAGCAGTGAGGGACTAGCTATCACAGATACGCAGTATTTT | CASSEGLAITDTQYF
TRBJ1-5 | TRBV20-1 | once | . | TGCAGTGCTACCGGGACAAACAATCAGCCCCAGCATTTT | CSATGTNNQPQHF
TRBJ1-3 | TRBV5-1 | . | . | TGCGCCAGCAGCTCTTCCTCTGGAAACACCATATATTTT | CASSSSSGNTIYF
TRBJ2-2 | TRBV25-1 | many | . | TGTGCCAGCAGTGAATTAAGGAGGGAGGCCGAGGAGCTGTTTTTT | CASSELRREAEELFF
TRBJ2-3 | TRBV11-1 | . | TRBD1 | TGTGCCAGCAGCCGACAGGGAACTCCTACAGATACGCAGTATTTT | CASSRQGTPTDTQYF
TRBJ1-2 | TRBV20-1 | . | . | TGCAGTGCTAGAGATCCGCCTAGGCAGGGCAAGAGGTATGGCTACACCTTC | CSARDPPRQGKRYGYTF
TRBJ1-6 | TRBV6-5 | medium-sized | . | TGTGCCAGCAGTTACACTCCAGGGGACAATTCACCCCTCCACTTT | CASSYTPGDNSPLHF
TRBJ2-3 | TRBV20-1 | many | TRBD2 | TGCAGTGCTCGGGGGACTAGCGGTACAGATACGCAGTATTTT | CSARGTSGTDTQYF
TRBJ1-5 | TRBV5-5 | . | . | TGTGCCAGCAGCTTGGGTGGTAGCAATCAGCCCCAGCATTTT | CASSLGGSNQPQHF
TRBJ2-3 | TRBV24-1 | many | TRBD2 | TGTGCCACCAGTGGCGGGAGTTTGGATACGCAGTATTTT | CATSGGSLDTQYF
TRBJ2-2 | TRBV19 | . | TRBD1 | TGTGCCAGTAGTGGGACAGTTGCCGGGGAGCTGTTTTTT | CASSGTVAGELFF
TRBJ1-6 | TRBV6-4 | . | . | TGTGCCAGCAGTGACTCAGCGACAAATTCACCCCTCCACTTT | CASSDSATNSPLHF
TRBJ2-7 | TRBV5-6 | . | TRBD2 | TGTGCCAGCTGGACCCCTAGCGGGATCTACGAGCAGTACTTC | CASWTPSGIYEQYF
TRBJ2-2 | TRBV6-1 | . | . | TGTGCCAGCAGGAACCCCGGGATCGGGGAGCTGTTTTTT | CASRNPGIGELFF
TRBJ1-2 | TRBV2 | many | . | TGTGCCAGCAGTGTAGGGACCCACTTTCTTGTGGGCTACACCTTC | CASSVGTHFLVGYTF
TRBJ1-6 | TRBV6-1 | . | . | TGTGCCAGCAGTGACAGGAGCGATAATTCACCCCTCCACTTT | CASSDRSDNSPLHF
TRBJ2-7 | TRBV3-1 | . | . | TGTGCCAGCAGCCAGAAGTATTATGAGCAGTACTTC | CASSQKYYEQYF
TRBJ2-1 | TRBV19 | . | TRBD2 | TGTGCCAGTCAACGGGAGGGAGTCTACAATGAGCAGTTCTTC | CASQREGVYNEQFF
TRBJ2-1 | TRBV27 | many | TRBD2 | TGTGCCAGCAGTACATCCGTAGCGGGACTAGACAATGAGCAGTTCTTC | CASSTSVAGLDNEQFF